The entry below describes one T cell receptor beta chain. Assay used: immunoSEQ multiplex PCR; TCRdb lists only in-frame clones, some missing. This table holds around 71,000 clones, under 95% found once. Per germline, CDR1 SGHRS and CDR2 YFSETQ. This CDR3 is 16 amino acids long. V lost 4 bases and J lost 4; bases outside the gene matches: 7. The data were taken from a study of T cell changes during pregnancy in multiple sclerosis. This sample comprised peripheral blood, obtained after pregnancy. The receptor was isolated from a female donor with multiple sclerosis, enrolled in a pregnancy study. The chain employs TRBV5-1 and TRBJ2-1, with 11 bases fitting TRBD2. CDR3 region: CASSTGTSGAYNEQFF. In nucleotides, the CDR3 is TGCGCCAGCAGCACCGGGACTAGCGGAGCGTACAATGAGCAGTTCTTC.